A selection of T cell receptor beta chains follows, all from one sample in a study of T-cell memory formation after mild COVID-19. TCRdb called the 5' RACE reads again in MiXCR, with one record for every CDR3 protein. This table has roughly 80,000 distinct CDR3 sequences, roughly 13% appearing once. Sequenced sample: PBMCs or a T cell subset sorted from them (not recorded which). The receptor source for this set is an adult woman who had mild COVID-19 (a few samples of this study predate the infection). Cell type and time point are not known. Each CDR3 is given with its conserved first and last residue. D genes are given only for firm matches. A row's size may be missing; if present it is once, few, many or a size class.

>TRBV10-3|-|-|TRBJ2-2
CATAPPNSNTGELFF
TGTGCCACCGCCCCCCCTAACTCGAACACCGGGGAGCTGTTTTTT
>TRBV5-6|-|-|TRBJ1-1
CASSFAELEAFF
TGTGCCAGCAGCTTTGCGGAACTTGAAGCTTTCTTT
>TRBV25-1|few|-|TRBJ2-3
CASSQGPTSTDTQYF
TGTGCCAGTTCTCAGGGGCCAACTAGCACAGATACGCAGTATTTT
>TRBV7-9|few|-|TRBJ2-7
CASRSAQSRDEQYF
TGTGCCAGCCGATCCGCGCAATCAAGGGATGAGCAGTACTTC
>TRBV9|few|TRBD2|TRBJ2-3
CASSYGTSGPADTQYF
TGTGCCAGCAGCTATGGGACTAGCGGGCCCGCGGATACGCAGTATTTT
>TRBV5-5|-|-|TRBJ2-7
CASSLAGGGAYEQYF
TGTGCCAGCAGCTTGGCCGGAGGGGGAGCCTACGAGCAGTACTTC
>TRBV6-5|-|-|TRBJ2-4
CASSYVVSSLAKNIQYF
TGTGCCAGCAGTTACGTAGTCAGCTCTTTAGCCAAAAACATTCAGTACTTC
>TRBV7-9|few|-|TRBJ2-2
CASSAGGQGNTGELFF
TGTGCCAGCAGCGCTGGGGGGCAGGGGAACACCGGGGAGCTGTTTTTT
>TRBV30|-|-|TRBJ2-7
CAWSPSGRGSLQYF
TGTGCCTGGAGTCCCTCGGGCAGGGGATCTTTGCAGTACTTC
>TRBV29-1|few|-|TRBJ2-1
CSAARGQFF
TGCAGCGCCGCCCGGGGGCAGTTCTTC
>TRBV12-3/TRBV12-4|-|-|TRBJ2-7
CASSAIYSYEQYF
TGTGCCAGCAGTGCTATCTACTCCTACGAGCAGTACTTC
>TRBV29-1|-|-|TRBJ2-2
CSATSVEGRNTGELFF
TGCAGCGCTACCTCGGTGGAGGGAAGGAACACCGGGGAGCTGTTTTTT
>TRBV5-4|-|-|TRBJ2-4
CASSLVGRPDYIQYF
TGTGCCAGCAGCTTGGTGGGGCGACCCGATTACATTCAGTACTTC
>TRBV24-1|-|TRBD1|TRBJ2-1
CATSGPDRSAYNEQFF
TGTGCCACCAGTGGCCCGGACAGGTCGGCCTACAATGAGCAGTTCTTC
>TRBV12-3/TRBV12-4|few|TRBD2|TRBJ2-4
CASSPILAGAKNIHYF
TGTGCCAGCAGTCCCATCCTAGCGGGAGCCAAAAACATTCACTACTTC
>TRBV6-2/TRBV6-3|many|-|TRBJ2-2
CASSYSWNTGELFF
TGTGCCAGCAGTTACTCGTGGAACACCGGGGAGCTGTTTTTT
>TRBV11-2|few|-|TRBJ1-1
CASSPNRGLGTFF
TGTGCCAGCAGCCCTAATCGGGGTCTAGGAACTTTCTTT
>TRBV12-3/TRBV12-4|few|-|TRBJ1-5
CASTLGGDQPQHF
TGTGCCAGCACCCTCGGGGGCGATCAGCCCCAGCATTTT
>TRBV6-5|-|TRBD1|TRBJ2-7
CASSYSQGAGEQYF
TGTGCCAGCAGTTACTCTCAGGGGGCAGGGGAGCAGTACTTC
>TRBV7-9|few|-|TRBJ2-1
CASSPQGSYNEQFF
TGTGCCAGCAGCCCGCAGGGGTCCTACAATGAGCAGTTCTTC
>TRBV20-1|few|-|TRBJ2-5
CSASRDVGAETQYF
TGCAGTGCTTCAAGGGATGTGGGGGCCGAGACCCAGTACTTC
>TRBV7-6|many|-|TRBJ2-7
CASSLGDGPTLEQYF
TGTGCCAGCAGCTTAGGGGACGGACCTACTTTAGAGCAGTACTTC
>TRBV6-2/TRBV6-3|-|-|TRBJ1-5
CASSWLGHQPQHF
TGTGCCAGCAGCTGGTTGGGTCATCAGCCCCAGCATTTT
>TRBV12-3/TRBV12-4|-|-|TRBJ2-5
CASRSNRAETQYF
TGTGCCAGCAGGTCCAACAGGGCCGAGACCCAGTACTTC
>TRBV4-3|few|-|TRBJ2-7
CASSQASDADEQYF
TGCGCCAGCAGCCAAGCCTCGGACGCCGACGAGCAGTACTTC
>TRBV6-6|-|-|TRBJ1-5
CASSTTSHGGQPQHF
TGTGCCAGCAGTACCACCTCTCATGGTGGTCAGCCCCAGCATTTT
>TRBV5-1|few|TRBD1|TRBJ2-1
CASSLAGTGYNEQFF
TGCGCCAGCAGCTTGGCCGGGACAGGCTACAATGAGCAGTTCTTC
>TRBV9|-|-|TRBJ1-1
CASSGLQGTEAFF
TGTGCCAGCAGCGGACTACAGGGCACTGAAGCTTTCTTT